One TCR beta chain is described in this entry. As yet, its antigen is unknown. The CDR3 is made up of 13 amino acids. CDR1 is SEHNR and CDR2 is FQNEAQ in the germline V gene (reference sequence). Trimming removed 5 bases from V and 12 bases from J, with 16 bases in between. These data are taken from a study of OX40 agonist ivuxolimab in advanced cancers. Study findings and constraints: Among patients with partial responses at 0.1-3.0 mg/kg, clonal expansion was among the lowest.

TCRdb keeps only in-frame clones here, not all; method: immunoSEQ multiplex PCR. The sample records under 95,000 clones, around 83% being singletons. The TCR comes from an adult with an advanced solid tumor such as melanoma, head and neck, liver or kidney cancer. Source: CD4+ or CD8+ T cells sorted from blood, taken in a trial of the OX40 agonist ivuxolimab. This rearrangement joins TRBV7-9 to TRBJ1-4, with a tentative D call TRBD1 (5 bases). This CDR3 reads CASSPGSPGELFF. Written as DNA, the CDR3 is TGTGCCAGCAGCCCCGGGAGTCCGGGGGAACTGTTTTTT.